Following are 24 T cell receptor beta chains from one sample sequenced in a study of somatic mutations in cytotoxic T cells in rheumatoid arthritis (dated by TCRdb to about 2017). The library was made by the immunoSEQ multiplex PCR assay. TCRdb stores this immuneACCESS table with in-frame sequences only. Part of the clones is absent; in the studies checked, under half of the shortfall reflects unresolved V genes, and no reason is known for the rest. A total of about 16,000 clones appear in this sample, approximately 77% of them only once. The ten largest clones add up to 10% to 15% of the sample. Sequencing used CD8+ T cells sorted from blood. All receptors derive from an adult with rheumatoid arthritis.

For the CDR3, the DNA is TGTGCCAGCAGCTTACTGAGGAGGACAAATTCACCCCTCCACTTT. Translated: CASSLLRRTNSPLHF. This chain joins TRBV5-5 and TRBJ1-6; D perhaps matches TRBD1 (5 bases). This CDR3 has 15 residues. The germline V gene has CDR1 SGHKS and CDR2 YYEKEE (reference sequence). Trimming took 2 bases from V and 7 from J, leaving 13 bases between them. The full variable domain, with the rest looked up from reference TRBV5-5 and TRBJ1-6, is DAGVTQSPTHLIKTRGQQVTLRCSPISGHKSVSWYQQVLGQGPQFIFQYYEKEERGRGNFPDRFSARQFPNYSSELNVNALLLGDSALYLCASSLLRRTNSPLHFGNGTRLTVT.

As DNA, the CDR3 is TGTGCCAGCAGCGCAGAAGGAGGGGGAGCCACAGATACGCAGTATTTT. It specifies CASSAEGGGATDTQYF. The V call is TRBV9, the J call TRBJ2-3; tentatively, D is TRBD1 or TRBD2 (6 bases each). Germline loops: CDR1 SGDLS, CDR2 YYNGEE. The V end lost 3 bases, the J end lost 2 bases, and 16 bases lay between the germline ends. The CDR3 length is 16 residues.

This chain links TRBV30 with TRBJ1-2; D possibly corresponds to TRBD1 (5 bases). Germline V lookup: CDR1 GTSNPN, CDR2 SVGIG (reference sequence). The CDR3 is made up of 16 amino acids. V lost 0 bases to trimming and J lost 2 bases, with 16 bases between them. The DNA for the CDR3 is TGTGCCTGGAGTGTAATAAGGCAGGGCGTCAACTATGGCTACACCTTC. This translates into CAWSVIRQGVNYGYTF.

The rearrangement links TRBV11-2 to TRBJ2-3, with TRBD2 as a possible D gene (6 bases). Trimming removed 1 base from V and 2 bases from J, with 16 bases in between. CDR3 size: 17 residues. The germline V gene has CDR1 SGHAT and CDR2 FQNNGV. The CDR3 loop is CASSLVGGSVFTDTQYF. CDR3 nucleotide sequence: TGTGCCAGCAGCTTAGTCGGGGGTTCGGTCTTCACAGATACGCAGTATTTT.

V is TRBV6-1 and J is TRBJ2-3, with D perhaps matching TRBD1 or TRBD2 (6 bases each). V dropped 5 bases and J dropped 3 bases, with 15 bases sitting between them. The CDR3 has 15 residues. CDR1 is MNHNS and CDR2 is SASEGT in the germline V gene. CDR3 DNA: TGTGCCAGCAGTATTAGGGGGGTTTTAACAGATACGCAGTATTTT. Its translation: CASSIRGVLTDTQYF.

The rearrangement links TRBV4-2 to TRBJ1-5, with a weak D call TRBD1 (5 bases). This CDR3 is 22 amino acids long. The germline V and J ends were trimmed by 1 base and 7 bases, with 35 bases remaining between them. Germline lookup yields CDR1 LGHNA and CDR2 YNFKEQ. CDR3 residues: CASSQGDTGPIISWIPTQPQHF. CDR3 sequence (DNA): TGTGCCAGCAGCCAAGGGGATACGGGACCGATAATCAGCTGGATTCCCACCCAGCCCCAGCATTTT.

The rearrangement links TRBV2 to TRBJ1-2; D is ambiguous. V was trimmed by 10 bases and J by 7 bases, leaving 7 bases between them. CDR1 and CDR2 from the germline V gene are SNHLY and FYNNEI. There are 9 residues in the CDR3. CDR3 nucleotides: TGTGCCACCGTTCGTGGCTACACCTTC. It translates to CATVRGYTF.

V gene TRBV5-6 combines with J gene TRBJ2-7; no reliable D call. The CDR3 runs to 13 residues. Trimming stripped 4 bases from V and 2 bases from J, with 10 bases between. CDR1 is SGHDT, CDR2 YYEEEE, per germline. CDR3 region: CASSAQVPYEQYF. CDR3 sequence (DNA): TGTGCCAGCAGCGCCCAGGTGCCCTACGAGCAGTACTTC.

This chain links TRBV2 with TRBJ2-5, with a weak D call TRBD1 (5 bases). Gene TRBJ2-7 matches the end of the DNA better, so the J call may be wrong. This CDR3 comprises 13 residues. CDR1 and CDR2 (germline): SNHLY, FYNNEI. The CDR3 DNA follows: TGTGCCAGCATTCCACAGGAATCCTACGAGCAGTACTTC. This gives the protein CASIPQESYEQYF.

The V gene is TRBV7-6, the J gene TRBJ1-6; TRBD1 agrees at 8 bases. This CDR3 region has 15 residues. Germline lookup yields CDR1 SGHVS and CDR2 FNYEAQ. J was trimmed by 6 bases and V by 2 bases; bases with no gene match: 3. This chain's CDR3 is CASSLSTGGNSPLHF. CDR3 DNA: TGTGCCAGCAGCTTATCAACAGGGGGTAATTCACCCCTCCACTTT.

The CDR3 nucleotides read TGTGCCATCAGTGAGTTGGAGGGCCCGGTTCAGCCCCAGCATTTT. Translating it yields CAISELEGPVQPQHF. The chain uses TRBV10-3 and TRBJ1-5; D unresolved. V was pared by 1 base and J by 6 bases, with 13 bases between. The CDR3 spans 15 residues. Germline V CDR1 and CDR2: ENHRY, SYGVKD.

The chain links TRBV29-1 to TRBJ2-7; D tentatively fits TRBD1 or TRBD2 (6 bases each). The ends were cut back, 0 bases at V and 0 bases at J, with 12 bases in the middle. Germline-derived CDR1 and CDR2 are SQVTM and ANQGSEA. The CDR3 has 15 amino acids. In nucleotides, the CDR3 is TGCAGCGTTGAAGATCGGGAGACAGGCTCCTACGAGCAGTACTTC. This gives the protein CSVEDRETGSYEQYF.

This clone was seen once. The gene calls are TRBV28 and TRBJ1-5; D might be TRBD1 (6 bases). Deletions cut 2 bases from V and 7 bases from J, with 12 bases between. Per germline, CDR1 MDHEN and CDR2 SYDVKM. CDR3 length: 14 amino acids. CDR3 residues: CASSLLPGGQPQHF. The DNA of the CDR3 is TGTGCCAGCAGTTTACTACCTGGGGGCCAGCCCCAGCATTTT.

V gene TRBV28 combines with J gene TRBJ1-1; weak D call: TRBD1 (5 bases). The germline V gene encodes CDR1 MDHEN and CDR2 SYDVKM. CDR3 size: 18 residues. V shed 2 bases and J shed 1 base, with 20 bases lying between them. Here the CDR3 DNA reads TGTGCCAGCAGTTTACGAGACGTAGCATTGGGGCCGAACACTGAAGCTTTCTTT. Translated: CASSLRDVALGPNTEAFF. Based on the CDR3 plus reference TRBV28 and TRBJ1-1, the full variable domain is DVKVTQSSRYLVKRTGEKVFLECVQDMDHENMFWYRQDPGLGLRLIYFSYDVKMKEKGDIPEGYSVSREKKERFSLILESASTNQTSMYLCASSLRDVALGPNTEAFFGQGTRLTVV.

This clone was found a few times. The chain links TRBV30 to TRBJ1-1, with a tentative D call TRBD1 (6 bases). The V end was cut by 1 base, the J end by 1 base, with 13 bases between. Germline assignment: CDR1 GTSNPN and CDR2 SVGIG (reference sequence). This CDR3 comprises 15 residues. This CDR3 is CAWSDLGQQNTEAFF. The CDR3 DNA reads as TGTGCCTGGAGTGACTTAGGACAGCAGAACACTGAAGCTTTCTTT.

The chain has TRBV28 and TRBJ2-1; no definite D call. CDR1 MDHEN and CDR2 SYDVKM come from the germline V gene. This CDR3 comprises 12 residues. With 3 bases removed from V and 6 bases from J, the gap between germline ends came to 6 bases. Written as DNA, the CDR3 is TGTGCCAGCAGTTTCTTCGTCAATGAGCAGTTCTTC. Its protein product is CASSFFVNEQFF.

The CDR3 region is CASSSISGGKSEQYF. The CDR3 nucleotides are TGTGCCAGCAGTTCCATTAGCGGGGGGAAATCGGAGCAGTACTTC. The chain combines TRBV27 with TRBJ2-7; 10 bases line up with TRBD2. The CDR3 runs to 15 residues. CDR1 and CDR2 (germline): MNHEY, SMNVEV (reference sequence). V shed 4 bases, J shed 7 bases, and the junction held 10 bases outside the gene matches.

This chain links TRBV11-1 with TRBJ2-2; D is uncertain. The CDR3 has 17 amino acids. V dropped 1 base and J dropped 3 bases, with 15 bases sitting between them. Germline CDR1 is SGHAT and CDR2 is FQDESV (reference sequence). In DNA form, the CDR3 reads TGTGCCAGCAGCTTAGGGGCAGTTTTTGAAGACACCGGGGAGCTGTTTTTT. Translation gives CASSLGAVFEDTGELFF.

J is TRBJ2-3 and V is TRBV9, with D maybe TRBD2 (7 bases). The CDR3 runs 14 residues. In germline, CDR1 is SGDLS, CDR2 YYNGEE. V shed 7 bases and J shed 4 bases, with 16 bases lying between them. The CDR3 spells CASSEGGSSDTQYF. The CDR3, as DNA: TGTGCCAGCTCCGAGGGGGGGAGTTCAGATACGCAGTATTTT.

V and J are TRBV5-1 and TRBJ1-2; 7 bases fit TRBD1. After removal of 1 base from V and 4 bases from J, the junction contained 4 bases not matched to a gene. CDR3 size: 14 residues. The germline V gene has CDR1 SGHRS and CDR2 YFSETQ. CDR3 bases: TGCGCCAGCAGCTTGCAGGGGGTTGGCTATGGCTACACCTTC. Amino acid sequence: CASSLQGVGYGYTF.

This chain joins TRBV11-2 and TRBJ2-1, with D perhaps TRBD1 or TRBD2 (7 bases each). The CDR3 extends over 14 amino acids. Germline V lookup: CDR1 SGHAT, CDR2 FQNNGV. V lost 4 bases and J lost 9, with 16 bases in between. The CDR3 sequence is CASSSRGGPGEQFF. The CDR3 DNA sequence: TGTGCCAGCAGCTCCAGGGGGGGGCCAGGTGAGCAGTTCTTC.

Points on this clone: Mismatch with germline at one junction end may stem from a read error. This rearrangement joins TRBV19 to TRBJ1-1, with 7 bases aligning to TRBD1. This CDR3 is built from 14 residues. CDR1 is LNHDA, CDR2 SQIVND, per germline (reference sequence). The CDR3 DNA reads TGTGCCAGTAGTTTAGAGGGGGCTTGGACTGAAGCTTTCTTT. Amino acid sequence: CASSLEGAWTEAFF. Drawing the rest from reference TRBV19 and TRBJ1-1, the complete variable domain is DGGITQSPKYLFRKEGQNVTLSCEQNLNHDAMYWYRQDPGQGLRLIYYSQIVNDFQKGDIAEGYSVSREKKESFPLTVTSAQKNPTAFYLCASSLEGAWTEAFFGQGTRLTVV.

This rearrangement joins TRBV28 to TRBJ1-2; unclear D gene. V lost 2 bases and J 1 base, leaving 5 bases between the germline ends. This CDR3 is 13 amino acids long. Per the germline V gene, CDR1 is MDHEN and CDR2 is SYDVKM. In DNA form, the CDR3 reads TGTGCCAGCAGTTTAACCGTTAACTATGGCTACACCTTC. Translated: CASSLTVNYGYTF.

This clone was counted between two and nine times. In DNA form, the CDR3 reads TGTGCCAGCAGTGAACGTCTAGCTGGGGCCAACGTCCTGACTTTC. It specifies CASSERLAGANVLTF. This chain links TRBV6-1 with TRBJ2-6; D is unclear. The CDR3 consists of 15 residues. Germline CDR1 and CDR2: MNHNS and SASEGT. V was cut by 2 bases and J by 2 bases, with 7 bases left in between.